Reported below is one T cell receptor (beta chain). The data belong to a study of OX40 agonist ivuxolimab in advanced cancers. CDR3 size: 13 residues. Germline V gene lookup returns CDR1 GTSNPN and CDR2 SVGIG (reference sequence). Trimming at V came to 4 bases and at J to 2 bases, leaving 4 bases not matched to a gene. Produced via immunoSEQ multiplex PCR; TCRdb's table is partial and in-frame only. Counted here are just under 85,000 clones, around 85% occurring once; the ten biggest clones make up 6.5% to 8%. The origin of this receptor is an adult with an advanced solid tumor such as melanoma, head and neck, liver or kidney cancer. This chain links TRBV30 with TRBJ1-1; 7 nucleotides line up with TRBD1. The material was CD4+ or CD8+ T cells sorted from blood, obtained in a trial of the OX40 agonist ivuxolimab. The CDR3 reads CAWKRDSNTEAFF. CDR3 DNA: TGTGCCTGGAAACGGGACAGTAACACTGAAGCTTTCTTT.